Listed here are 2 T cell receptor beta chains from one sample, sequenced in a study of beta chain features in type 1 diabetes. Reverse transcribing all isolated RNA meant expressed TCRB transcripts were sequenced. Profiled with immunoSEQ multiplex PCR; TCRdb holds only in-frame clones, not every one. Of about 370,000 clones listed, about 14% are singletons. The sequenced material came from naive CD4+ T cells from blood. The receptors come from a woman under 30 in good health.

J is TRBJ2-1 and V is TRBV5-1; D may be TRBD1 (5 bases). CDR1 SGHRS and CDR2 YFSETQ come from the germline V gene. This CDR3 comprises 18 residues. Trimming shortened V by 0 bases and J by 0 bases, and 16 bases separated the two germline ends. CDR3 coding DNA: TGCGCCAGCAGCTTGGAAAGGGGTTGGGGTCCCTCCTACAATGAGCAGTTCTTC. Its protein is CASSLERGWGPSYNEQFF.

J is TRBJ2-1 and V is TRBV27, with 11 bases that match TRBD2. Per germline, CDR1 MNHEY and CDR2 SMNVEV (reference sequence). The CDR3 loop spans 15 amino acids. V shed 5 bases, J shed 2 bases, and the junction held 2 bases outside the gene matches. The CDR3 nucleotides are TGTGCCAGCAGTCCGACTAGCGGGACCTACAATGAGCAGTTCTTC. This gives the protein CASSPTSGTYNEQFF.